These 26 T cell receptor beta chains were sequenced from one sample in a study of human T cells and chemical hapten exposure. TCRdb fed the RACE reads into MiXCR, producing one record per CDR3 protein. The table has tens of thousands of distinct CDR3 sequences, 9.3% seen once. Time point denoted: patch test 1, 2 weeks after DPC sensitization. The treatment here: therapeutic diphenylcyclopropenone sensitization with weekly scalp DPC. Sample: whole blood, taken in connection with sensitization to the hapten diphenylcyclopropenone (DPC). The receptors were sampled from a woman in her forties or fifties with alopecia areata. Some clones in this sample may be carry-over from other donors' samples.

This clonotype was observed many times. The J gene is TRBJ2-5, the V gene TRBV11-2; 8 bases agree with TRBD2. Per germline, CDR1 SGHAT and CDR2 FQNNGV. CDR3 length: 15 residues. V lost 2 bases and J lost 5; bases outside the gene matches: 7. The CDR3 spells CASSLPGRAVETQYF. As DNA, the CDR3 is TGTGCCAGCAGCTTACCCGGGAGGGCCGTCGAGACCCAGTACTTC.

V usage is TRBV18 and J usage is TRBJ2-1, with D perhaps TRBD2 (6 bases). The CDR3 consists of 15 residues. Trimming removed 1 base at V and 1 base at J, with 8 bases between. The germline V gene encodes CDR1 KGHSH and CDR2 LQKENI. The CDR3 bases are TGTGCCAGCTCACCACGGGCGGGGTCCTACAATGAGCAGTTCTTC. Residues: CASSPRAGSYNEQFF.

Ten or more counts support this clonotype. J is TRBJ1-2 and V is TRBV18; D remains ambiguous. Germline V gene lookup returns CDR1 KGHSH and CDR2 LQKENI. The CDR3 has 12 residues. With 10 bases removed from V and 2 bases from J, the gap between germline ends came to 11 bases. CDR3 bases: TGTGCCACCCCCGGCGGAAACTATGGCTACACCTTC. Translated, it gives CATPGGNYGYTF.

This clonotype occurred a few times. As DNA, the CDR3 is TGTGCCAGCACCGGCGAAAGCACAGATACGCAGTATTTT. This codes for CASTGESTDTQYF. The chain joins TRBV9 to TRBJ2-3; D ambiguous. The V and J ends lost 6 bases and 0 bases respectively, with 8 bases between them. The CDR3 runs 13 residues. Germline CDR1 reads SGDLS; CDR2 reads YYNGEE.

The J gene is TRBJ2-7, the V gene TRBV20-1; 7 positions agree with TRBD1. This CDR3 has 14 amino acids. J lost 2 bases, V lost 2 bases, and 6 bases had no gene match. The germline gives CDR1 DFQATT, CDR2 SNEGSKA (reference sequence). CDR3 bases: TGCAGTGCTAGAAGACAGGGCGTGACCTACGAGCAGTACTTC. As protein: CSARRQGVTYEQYF.

This clonotype was seen many times. The gene calls are TRBV6-5 and TRBJ2-5; 8 positions match TRBD1. CDR1 is MNHEY and CDR2 is SVGAGI in the germline V gene. The CDR3 consists of 16 residues. Trimming took 4 bases from V and 6 from J; bases not matched to a gene: 13. CDR3 bases: TGTGCCAGCAGTTCTCTCTTCGGGACAGGTCAACAGACCCAGTACTTC. Protein product: CASSSLFGTGQQTQYF.

This clonotype was observed at least ten times. The chain uses TRBV28 and TRBJ2-1; TRBD1 matches at 8 bases. The CDR3 has 15 amino acids. The ends lost 7 bases at V and 7 bases at J; junction bases unmatched: 12. Per the germline V gene, CDR1 is MDHEN and CDR2 is SYDVKM. CDR3 DNA: TGTGCCAGCACTATACTAGGAACAGGGGGAAATGAGCAGTTCTTC. It yields the protein CASTILGTGGNEQFF.

This clonotype has a count of ten or more. The gene calls are TRBV7-8 and TRBJ2-7; 9 nucleotides align to TRBD1. The length of the CDR3 is 17 residues. After removal of 2 bases from V and 6 bases from J, the junction contained 14 bases not matched to a gene. The germline gives CDR1 SGHVS, CDR2 FQNEAQ. CDR3 in amino acids: CASSLNWDRALPSEQYF. The CDR3 coding sequence is TGTGCCAGCAGCTTAAACTGGGACAGGGCCCTCCCTTCCGAGCAGTACTTC.

The chain recombines TRBV27 with TRBJ2-1, with TRBD1 identical over 11 bases. This CDR3 spans 16 amino acids. V was clipped by 3 bases and J by 6 bases; unmatched bases: 7. The germline gives CDR1 MNHEY, CDR2 SMNVEV (reference sequence). The CDR3 DNA follows: TGTGCCAGCAGTTTTCCCGGGACAGGGGGTCTCAATGAGCAGTTCTTC. It encodes CASSFPGTGGLNEQFF.

This clonotype was seen at least ten times. The gene calls are TRBV27 and TRBJ2-5; D may match TRBD1 or TRBD2 (6 bases each). The CDR3 sequence is 12 residues long. In germline, CDR1 is MNHEY, CDR2 SMNVEV (reference sequence). The V end lost 8 bases, the J end lost 2 bases, and 9 bases lay between the germline ends. The CDR3 reads CASRRGQETQYF. DNA of the CDR3: TGTGCCAGCCGGAGGGGGCAAGAGACCCAGTACTTC.

The V and J genes are TRBV27 and TRBJ2-2; D remains unclear. CDR1 is MNHEY and CDR2 is SMNVEV in the germline V gene (reference sequence). V was cut by 0 bases and J by 8 bases, with 13 bases left in between. The CDR3 is 15 residues long. DNA for the CDR3: TGTGCCAGCAGTTTATCAACTCTGGGATTTGGGGAGCTGTTTTTT. This codes for CASSLSTLGFGELFF.

This clonotype was recorded at least ten times. This chain links TRBV6-6 with TRBJ1-5; tentative D call: TRBD1 (6 bases). Germline-derived CDR1 and CDR2 are MNHNY and SVGAGI (reference sequence). This CDR3 is 16 amino acids long. V lost 6 bases, J lost 3 bases, and 18 bases lay in between. CDR3 sequence reads: CASSPAGGADNQPQHF. The CDR3, as DNA: TGTGCCAGCAGCCCGGCGGGGGGCGCAGACAATCAGCCCCAGCATTTT.

This clonotype has more than one count but fewer than ten. The chain combines TRBV11-2 with TRBJ2-1; 9 positions match TRBD2. Germline-derived CDR1 and CDR2 are SGHAT and FQNNGV. The CDR3 extends over 15 amino acids. Trimming removed 2 bases from V and 7 bases from J; junction bases left unmatched: 6. The CDR3 DNA follows: TGTGCCAGCAGCTTAAATAGCGGGAGTACTAATGAGCAGTTCTTC. It codes for CASSLNSGSTNEQFF.

This clonotype was seen repeatedly, ten times or more. The V and J genes are TRBV27 and TRBJ2-1, with TRBD1 matching over 7 bases. The CDR3 loop spans 16 amino acids. In germline, CDR1 is MNHEY, CDR2 SMNVEV (reference sequence). V gave up 4 bases and J gave up 6 bases; unmatched junction bases: 12. The CDR3 sequence: CASSSRNRGLGNEQFF. The CDR3 bases are TGTGCCAGCAGTTCGAGGAACAGGGGATTGGGCAATGAGCAGTTCTTC.

There are many counts of this clonotype. V gene TRBV20-1 combines with J gene TRBJ2-2; 9 bases fit TRBD2. CDR3 length: 13 amino acids. V was clipped by 3 bases and J by 4 bases; unmatched bases: 0. Germline V gene sequence: CDR1 DFQATT, CDR2 SNEGSKA (reference sequence). The CDR3 DNA is TGCAGTGCTAGGCGGGAGGGCACCGGGGAGCTGTTTTTT. It specifies CSARREGTGELFF.

The chain is built from TRBV29-1 and TRBJ2-7, with D tentatively TRBD1 or TRBD2 (5 bases each). The germline V gene encodes CDR1 SQVTM and CDR2 ANQGSEA. V shed 7 bases and J shed 0 bases, with 16 bases lying between them. The CDR3 is 14 residues long. DNA for the CDR3: TGCAGCGCAGACATCGGGACGAGCTCCTACGAGCAGTACTTC. Protein product: CSADIGTSSYEQYF.

This clonotype was seen many times. The rearrangement joins TRBV19 to TRBJ2-5; 8 bases line up with TRBD2. This CDR3 is 14 amino acids long. V lost 6 bases, J lost 2 bases, and 5 bases stayed unmatched. Germline V gene data show CDR1 as LNHDA and CDR2 as SQIVND (reference sequence). The CDR3 loop is CASRGLERQETQYF. The CDR3 DNA reads as TGTGCCAGTAGGGGACTAGAGAGACAAGAGACCCAGTACTTC.

This clonotype was observed many times. The CDR3 DNA is TGCAGTGCTAGAGGCACAGGGCGGGGGGGCTCCTACAATGAGCAGTTCTTC. This translates into CSARGTGRGGSYNEQFF. The V gene is TRBV20-1, the J gene TRBJ2-1; 9 bases line up with TRBD2. V shed 1 base and J 0 bases; nucleotides not matched to a gene: 7. Germline CDR1 and CDR2: DFQATT and SNEGSKA (reference sequence). The CDR3 is 17 residues long.

This clonotype occurred a few times. The rearrangement links TRBV9 to TRBJ2-7; D might be TRBD2 (5 bases). The CDR3 covers 14 residues. Deletions cut 0 bases from V and 3 bases from J, with 10 bases between. CDR1 and CDR2 from the germline V gene are SGDLS and YYNGEE. The CDR3 region has the DNA TGTGCCAGCAGCGTAGATGAGGGTTTCTACGAGCAGTACTTC. Translated: CASSVDEGFYEQYF.

This clonotype was counted ten times or more. The CDR3 DNA reads TGTGCCAGCAGTTTCCGTACTAGCGGGAGGCCCTTGTCCTACAATGAGCAGTTCTTC. This translates into CASSFRTSGRPLSYNEQFF. This chain links TRBV27 with TRBJ2-1; 12 nucleotides match TRBD2. V shed 3 bases and J 1 base; nucleotides not matched to a gene: 10. Germline lookup yields CDR1 MNHEY and CDR2 SMNVEV (reference sequence). The CDR3 runs 19 residues.

This clonotype appeared many times. V is TRBV7-6 and J is TRBJ1-1; D gene unclear. The V end lost 1 base, the J end lost 4 bases, and 19 bases lay between the germline ends. Germline lookup yields CDR1 SGHVS and CDR2 FNYEAQ. This CDR3 region has 17 residues. The CDR3 protein is CASSLGRTLGGGTEAFF. As DNA, the CDR3 is TGTGCCAGCAGCTTAGGTCGTACTCTGGGAGGCGGCACTGAAGCTTTCTTT.

This clonotype was seen more than once but under ten times. The CDR3 bases are TGTGCCAGCAGTCTATTTAGGGGGACCATTAACTATGGCTACACCTTC. Translated: CASSLFRGTINYGYTF. The chain couples TRBV28 to TRBJ1-2; maybe TRBD1 (6 bases). Trimming left V 5 bases short and J 1 base short, with 17 bases between. Looked up from germline, CDR1 is MDHEN and CDR2 is SYDVKM. The CDR3 runs 16 residues.

This clonotype was recorded many times. The chain links TRBV29-1 to TRBJ2-3; D is unresolved. The V and J ends lost 6 bases and 0 bases respectively, with 7 bases between them. CDR3 length equals 12 residues. The germline V gene encodes CDR1 SQVTM and CDR2 ANQGSEA. The CDR3 region is CSVHTSTDTQYF. In DNA form, the CDR3 reads TGCAGCGTCCATACTAGCACAGATACGCAGTATTTT.

This clonotype was counted between two and nine times. The J gene is TRBJ1-1, the V gene TRBV12-3 or TRBV12-4; the D is unclear. The CDR3 is 14 residues long. V lost 3 bases and J 0 bases, leaving 8 bases between the germline ends. CDR3 in DNA: TGTGCCAGCAGTTTCGGTAGCATGAACACTGAAGCTTTCTTT. This translates into CASSFGSMNTEAFF.

This clonotype was detected ten times or more. J is TRBJ2-2 and V is TRBV4-2, with D possibly TRBD1 on 5 matching bases. The CDR3 consists of 14 residues. Germline V gives CDR1 LGHNA, CDR2 YNFKEQ. With 6 bases removed from V and 3 bases from J, the gap between germline ends came to 11 bases. The CDR3 protein is CASRLQGYTGELFF. The CDR3 DNA reads as TGTGCCAGCAGACTCCAGGGATACACCGGGGAGCTGTTTTTT.

This clonotype came up many times. The chain links TRBV10-2 to TRBJ2-7, with D uncertain. Between the trimmed V and J ends, which lost 7 bases and 0 bases, there was a span of 7 bases. Germline CDR1 and CDR2: WSHSY and SAAADI. CDR3 length: 12 residues. The CDR3 region is CASMGASYEQYF. Written as DNA, the CDR3 is TGCGCCAGCATGGGCGCCTCCTACGAGCAGTACTTC.